This record concerns one T cell receptor (beta chain) sequence. Its cognate antigen is unknown. It was with 60 Vbeta and 13 Jbeta primers that the PCR ran. Assay: immunoSEQ multiplex PCR; the TCRdb copy retains only in-frame clones and omits some. In the table there are over 250,000 clones, more than 55% of which are singletons. The sample comes from a study of cytomegalovirus exposure and HLA in healthy donors. Whole-study results and caveats: Further analysis was carried out later, and it showed several of the most significant clusters appearing linked to common viral pathogens. A later analysis showed HLA-associated TCR beta chains outstripping equally common others in clonal expansion. In vitro, a few CMV-associated chains proved specific for CMV antigens.

There were likely unrecorded immune exposures, though donors were nominally healthy when sampled. Germline V CDR1 and CDR2: LNHNV, YYDKDF (reference sequence). V dropped 0 bases and J dropped 5 bases, with 10 bases sitting between them. This CDR3 region has 15 residues. The receptor was derived from a female donor in good health and CMV-seronegative. Input material: PBMCs. The chain couples TRBV15 to TRBJ1-4; weak D call: TRBD1 (6 bases). This chain's CDR3 is CATSRDKGTNEKLFF. CDR3 DNA: TGTGCCACCAGCAGAGATAAGGGGACAAATGAAAAACTGTTTTTT.